The 14 T cell receptor beta chains reported below all come from one sample, sequenced in a study of graft-versus-host responses after intestinal transplantation (dated by TCRdb to the early 2020s). Receptor libraries were prepared by the immunoSEQ multiplex PCR assay. Held by TCRdb, this immuneACCESS table contains in-frame sequences only and omits some clones. Under half of the omission traces to an unresolved V gene where checked; the cause of the rest is unknown. This sample holds about 120,000 clones; about 92% were observed only once. Approximately 0.22% of the sample is taken by the ten largest. The antigens of these receptors remain unknown. Explained via the paper, the time point label denotes: cells obtained before transplantation from donor or recipient. Sequencing used unstimulated CD4+ T cells sorted from spleen or lymph node cells, obtained before transplant. The source is a human donor who was the organ donor for an intestinal transplant.

The V and J genes are TRBV5-1 and TRBJ1-2; 10 nucleotides agree with TRBD1. CDR1 and CDR2 (germline): SGHRS, YFSETQ. The CDR3 runs 15 residues. The junction had 5 bases not matched to a gene; V was cut back by 4 bases and J by 2 bases. CDR3 coding DNA: TGCGCCAGCAGCATGACAGGGGGCGCGAACTATGGCTACACCTTC. It translates to CASSMTGGANYGYTF.

This chain connects TRBV4-1 to TRBJ1-4, with 7 positions matching TRBD1. The length of the CDR3 is 18 residues. J was trimmed by 0 bases and V by 4 bases; bases with no gene match: 11. In germline, CDR1 is MGHRA, CDR2 YSYEKL. CDR3 coding DNA: TGCGCCAGCAGCCCGGACAGGCCTCGGATAGCAACTAATGAAAAACTGTTTTTT. Protein sequence: CASSPDRPRIATNEKLFF.

The chain combines TRBV5-4 with TRBJ1-3; 7 nucleotides line up with TRBD1. This CDR3 contains 15 residues. Germline V gene lookup returns CDR1 SGHNT and CDR2 YYREEE (reference sequence). The J segment lost 4 bases and the V segment lost 0 bases, leaving 4 bases of the junction unmatched. This chain's CDR3 is CASSLGSGQGNTIYF. CDR3 nucleotide sequence: TGTGCCAGCAGCTTGGGGTCGGGACAGGGAAACACCATATATTTT.

The chain combines TRBV5-4 with TRBJ2-5, with 9 positions matching TRBD1. CDR3 length: 14 residues. V trimming: 3 bases; J trimming: 5 bases; junction bases outside the gene matches: 5. Germline CDR1 SGHNT, CDR2 YYREEE (reference sequence). The CDR3 sequence: CASSSKQGAETQYF. The DNA for the CDR3 is TGTGCCAGCAGCTCAAAACAGGGGGCCGAGACCCAGTACTTC.

The chain carries TRBV18 and TRBJ2-1; TRBD1 matches at 10 bases. The CDR3 sequence is 14 residues long. Germline CDR1 and CDR2: KGHSH and LQKENI. Germline trimming cut 5 bases from V and 8 bases from J; bases unmatched to any gene: 6. The CDR3 reads CASSETGGADEQFF. The CDR3 DNA sequence: TGTGCCAGCTCAGAGACAGGGGGCGCGGATGAGCAGTTCTTC. Variable domain in full (rest from reference TRBV18 and TRBJ2-1): NAGVMQNPRHLVRRRGQEARLRCSPMKGHSHVYWYRQLPEEGLKFMVYLQKENIIDESGMPKERFSAEFPKEGPSILRIQQVVRGDSAAYFCASSETGGADEQFFGPGTRLTVL.

CDR3: CASSPNPGTGNSPLHF. In nucleotides, the CDR3 is TGTGCCAGCTCACCGAATCCCGGGACAGGGAATTCACCCCTCCACTTT. The chain uses TRBV18 and TRBJ1-6; 9 bases fit TRBD1. The germline V gene encodes CDR1 KGHSH and CDR2 LQKENI. The ends lost 3 bases at V and 7 bases at J; junction bases unmatched: 7. The length of the CDR3 is 16 residues.

J is TRBJ1-2 and V is TRBV25-1; D is possibly TRBD1 (5 bases). Germline CDR1 is MGHDK and CDR2 is SYGVNS. Trimming cost V 3 bases and J 13 bases, with 24 bases left between them. The CDR3 covers 15 residues. The CDR3 is CASSEVTGTPNVATF. CDR3 in DNA: TGTGCCAGCAGTGAGGTAACCGGGACTCCGAATGTGGCCACCTTC.

V is TRBV28 and J is TRBJ2-5, with D possibly being TRBD1 (5 bases). This CDR3 has 14 residues. Germline V CDR1 and CDR2: MDHEN, SYDVKM. V lost 2 bases, J lost 6 bases, and 13 bases lay in between. CDR3 sequence reads: CASSLSPGRKTQYF. The CDR3 DNA sequence: TGTGCCAGCAGTTTAAGTCCAGGGCGAAAGACCCAGTACTTC.

The chain joins TRBV4-1 to TRBJ2-2, with 7 nucleotides matching TRBD1. Germline V gene lookup returns CDR1 MGHRA and CDR2 YSYEKL. The CDR3 runs to 17 residues. V gave up 0 bases and J gave up 7 bases; unmatched junction bases: 11. The DNA for the CDR3 is TGCGCCAGCAGCCAAGATGCAGGGGGTGGGAGTTTCGGGGAGCTGTTTTTT. This codes for CASSQDAGGGSFGELFF.

To note about this clone: Germline and junction disagree at one end, which may indicate a read error. The rearrangement joins TRBV4-1 to TRBJ2-7, with D perhaps matching TRBD2 (6 bases). CDR3 length: 16 amino acids. Germline V gene data show CDR1 as MGHRA and CDR2 as YSYEKL. CDR3 sequence (DNA): TGTGCCAGCAGCCAAGGTTGGCCTAGCGAAGCCTACGAGCAGTACTTC. It translates to CASSQGWPSEAYEQYF.

This chain connects TRBV7-2 to TRBJ2-1, with 7 bases aligning to TRBD2. The CDR3 is made up of 15 amino acids. With V trimmed by 2 bases and J by 6 bases, 7 bases remained unmatched. Germline lookup yields CDR1 SGHTA and CDR2 FQGNSA. CDR3 DNA sequence: TGTGCCAGCAGCTTAAGGGCGGGAGTGCCCAATGAGCAGTTCTTC. Its translation: CASSLRAGVPNEQFF.

The genes are TRBV7-2 and TRBJ2-3; 7 positions match TRBD2. V was clipped by 3 bases and J by 4 bases; unmatched bases: 7. Germline values: CDR1 SGHTA, CDR2 FQGNSA. CDR3 length: 15 amino acids. Written as DNA, the CDR3 is TGTGCCAGCAGCTTGGGTCGCGGGAGTCCAGATACGCAGTATTTT. This encodes CASSLGRGSPDTQYF. The whole variable domain, remainder taken from reference TRBV7-2 and TRBJ2-3, is GAGVSQSPSNKVTEKGKDVELRCDPISGHTALYWYRQSLGQGLEFLIYFQGNSAPDKSGLPSDRFSAERTGGSVSTLTIQRTQQEDSAVYLCASSLGRGSPDTQYFGPGTRLTVL.

The chain employs TRBV10-3 and TRBJ2-5, with 9 bases identical to TRBD1. Trimming cost V 6 bases and J 4 bases; bases outside gene matches: 9. In germline, CDR1 is ENHRY, CDR2 SYGVKD. The CDR3 runs to 15 residues. The CDR3 is CAISTGTGYRETQYF. In DNA form, the CDR3 reads TGTGCCATCAGCACAGGGACAGGGTATAGAGAGACCCAGTACTTC.

The chain couples TRBV5-1 to TRBJ2-5; 12 positions match TRBD2. The CDR3 has 16 amino acids. The V segment lost 4 bases and the J segment 2 bases; nucleotides outside the gene matches: 6. From germline, CDR1 is SGHRS and CDR2 YFSETQ. The CDR3 DNA follows: TGCGCCAGCAGCCACGGACTAGCGGGGCAACAAGAGACCCAGTACTTC. This translates into CASSHGLAGQQETQYF.